Each of the 4 T cell receptor beta chains below was sequenced from the same sample in a study of blood T cell repertoires in COVID-19. Profiling relied on immunoSEQ multiplex PCR, and the TCRdb table lists in-frame clones only, not all of them. Among approximately 240,000 clones, 80% to 90% were seen once, and the ten largest hold 4% to 4.5%. The sample comprised peripheral blood. These receptors all stem from a man in his forties or fifties with acute or convalescent COVID-19.

This clone has more than one count but fewer than ten. The chain uses TRBV5-1 and TRBJ1-2; TRBD1 matches 10 bases. This CDR3 spans 14 amino acids. Looked up from germline, CDR1 is SGHRS and CDR2 is YFSETQ. The V gene end was trimmed by 4 bases and the J gene end by 8 bases; junction bases not matched to a gene: 8. CDR3 nucleotide sequence: TGCGCCAGCAGCCCGGACAGGGGGTTGAAGGGCTACACCTTC. It translates to CASSPDRGLKGYTF.

The V call is TRBV9, the J call TRBJ1-4; 9 bases match TRBD1. This CDR3 has 14 residues. Germline trimming cut 4 bases from V and 8 bases from J; bases unmatched to any gene: 6. The germline V gene encodes CDR1 SGDLS and CDR2 YYNGEE. The DNA of the CDR3 is TGTGCCAGCAGCTCCCGGACAGGGGAGGAAAAACTGTTTTTT. Residues: CASSSRTGEEKLFF.

This chain links TRBV13 with TRBJ2-5; 8 positions match TRBD1. The CDR3 sequence is 17 residues long. CDR1 and CDR2 from the germline V gene are PRHDT and FYEKMQ (reference sequence). J lost 0 bases, V lost 4 bases, and 10 bases had no gene match. CDR3 sequence: CASSSPDRGQHQETQYF. CDR3 in DNA: TGTGCCAGCAGCTCACCCGACAGGGGCCAACACCAAGAGACCCAGTACTTC.

The chain recombines TRBV19 with TRBJ1-2; a possible D gene is TRBD1 (6 bases). Germline loops: CDR1 LNHDA, CDR2 SQIVND (reference sequence). The CDR3 loop spans 15 amino acids. V shed 2 bases and J shed 8 bases, with 18 bases lying between them. The CDR3 sequence: CASSITIPGAQGYTF. The CDR3 DNA reads as TGTGCCAGTAGTATAACGATTCCAGGGGCTCAGGGCTACACCTTC.